Following are 7 T cell receptor beta chains from one sample sequenced in a study of blood T cell repertoires in COVID-19. The protocol was immunoSEQ multiplex PCR, while the TCRdb copy is restricted to in-frame clones and leaves out a portion. This sample has 150,000 to 200,000 clones, with 76% found just once. The sample comprised PBMCs or T cells enriched from blood (not recorded which). The receptor source for this set is a woman aged 45-65 years with acute COVID-19.

This clone was picked up a small number of times. This sequence joins TRBV10-3 and TRBJ2-3, with D possibly TRBD2 on 5 matching bases. The CDR3 has 14 amino acids. Germline loops: CDR1 ENHRY, CDR2 SYGVKD. V was shortened by 10 bases and J by 11 bases, with 25 bases between the two germline ends. The CDR3, as DNA: TGTGCCAGTCGTGAGGGCCCAGATATCTGGGGGCAGTATTTT. As protein: CASREGPDIWGQYF.

The CDR3 DNA reads TGTGCCAGCAGCCTACAGGGCTCCTACGAGCAGTACGTC. Encoded protein: CASSLQGSYEQYV. The V gene is TRBV3-1 (or the pseudogene TRBV3-2), the J gene TRBJ2-7, with a possible D match to TRBD1 (6 bases). Germline CDR1 and CDR2: LGHDT and YNNKEL (reference sequence). V was clipped by 4 bases and J by 0 bases, with 7 bases between them. CDR3 length equals 13 residues.

The chain recombines TRBV4-1 with TRBJ2-5, with a tentative D call TRBD2 (7 bases). Germline V gene lookup returns CDR1 MGHRA and CDR2 YSYEKL. V dropped 0 bases and J dropped 1 base, with 12 bases sitting between them. The CDR3 length is 16 residues. The CDR3 nucleotides read TGCGCCAGCAGCCAAGACAGGGGAGGGTTCCAAGAGACCCAGTACTTC. Its translation: CASSQDRGGFQETQYF.

A few counts support this clone. The chain joins TRBV10-1 to TRBJ2-5, with TRBD1 identical over 8 bases. Germline V gene sequence: CDR1 WNHNN, CDR2 SYGVQD (reference sequence). Unmatched junction bases numbered 7, after V lost 5 bases and J lost 2 bases. This CDR3 is 15 amino acids long. CDR3 sequence reads: CASSLTGTGQETQYF. For the CDR3, the DNA is TGCGCCAGCAGTCTTACCGGGACAGGTCAAGAGACCCAGTACTTC.

The rearrangement uses TRBV7-3 and TRBJ2-1; 10 positions match TRBD2. V shed 0 bases and J 9 bases; nucleotides not matched to a gene: 8. CDR1 and CDR2 (germline): SGHTA, FQGTGA. The CDR3 extends over 16 amino acids. CDR3 residues: CASSLTRSGGAGEQFF. For the CDR3, the DNA is TGTGCCAGCAGCTTAACGAGGAGCGGGGGGGCAGGTGAGCAGTTCTTC.

J is TRBJ1-1 and V is TRBV10-3, with a possible D match to TRBD1 (6 bases). The CDR3 totals 16 residues. Trimming shortened V by 0 bases and J by 4 bases, and 15 bases separated the two germline ends. Germline V gene sequence: CDR1 ENHRY, CDR2 SYGVKD. CDR3 sequence (DNA): TGTGCCATCAGTGAGTCGGAAGTAAGGGGGGGCACTGAAGCTTTCTTT. It yields the protein CAISESEVRGGTEAFF.

The chain has TRBV5-1 and TRBJ2-1; 7 bases are shared with TRBD2. Germline CDR1 is SGHRS and CDR2 is YFSETQ. V shed 4 bases and J 3 bases; nucleotides not matched to a gene: 7. The CDR3 runs to 15 residues. CDR3 in DNA: TGCGCCAGCAGCGTCCACAGCGGGGTCTACAATGAGCAGTTCTTC. Translation gives CASSVHSGVYNEQFF.